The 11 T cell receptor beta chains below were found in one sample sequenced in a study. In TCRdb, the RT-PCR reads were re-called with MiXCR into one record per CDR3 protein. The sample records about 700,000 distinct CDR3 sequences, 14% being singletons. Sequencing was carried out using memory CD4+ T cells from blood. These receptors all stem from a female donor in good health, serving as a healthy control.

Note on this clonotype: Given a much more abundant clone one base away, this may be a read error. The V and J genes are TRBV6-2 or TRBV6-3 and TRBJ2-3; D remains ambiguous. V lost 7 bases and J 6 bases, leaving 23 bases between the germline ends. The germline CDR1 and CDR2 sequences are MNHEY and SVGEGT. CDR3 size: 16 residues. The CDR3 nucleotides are TGTGCCAGCACCCTCTCGAGACTCCCTAGTCTGGATACGCAGTATTTT. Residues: CASTLSRLPSLDTQYF.

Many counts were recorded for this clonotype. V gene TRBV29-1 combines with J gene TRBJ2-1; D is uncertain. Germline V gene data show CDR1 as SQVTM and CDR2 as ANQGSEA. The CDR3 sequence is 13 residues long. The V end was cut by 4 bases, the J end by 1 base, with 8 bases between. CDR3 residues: CSVVDASYNEQFF. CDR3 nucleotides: TGCAGCGTTGTAGATGCGTCCTACAATGAGCAGTTCTTC.

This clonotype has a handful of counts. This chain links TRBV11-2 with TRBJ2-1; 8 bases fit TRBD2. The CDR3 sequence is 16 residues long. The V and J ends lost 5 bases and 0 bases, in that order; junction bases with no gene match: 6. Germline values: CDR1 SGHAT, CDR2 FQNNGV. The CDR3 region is CASSPIRGGSYNEQFF. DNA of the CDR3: TGTGCCAGCAGCCCCATTCGGGGGGGCTCCTACAATGAGCAGTTCTTC. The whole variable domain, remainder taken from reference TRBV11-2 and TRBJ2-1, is EAGVAQSPRYKIIEKRQSVAFWCNPISGHATLYWYQQILGQGPKLLIQFQNNGVVDDSQLPKDRFSAERLKGVDSTLKIQPAKLEDSAVYLCASSPIRGGSYNEQFFGPGTRLTVL.

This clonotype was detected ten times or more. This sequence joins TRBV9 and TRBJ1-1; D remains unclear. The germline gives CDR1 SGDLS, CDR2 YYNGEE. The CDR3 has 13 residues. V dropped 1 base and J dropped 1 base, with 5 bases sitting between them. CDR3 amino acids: CASSVQENTEAFF. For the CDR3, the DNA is TGTGCCAGCAGCGTACAGGAGAACACTGAAGCTTTCTTT.

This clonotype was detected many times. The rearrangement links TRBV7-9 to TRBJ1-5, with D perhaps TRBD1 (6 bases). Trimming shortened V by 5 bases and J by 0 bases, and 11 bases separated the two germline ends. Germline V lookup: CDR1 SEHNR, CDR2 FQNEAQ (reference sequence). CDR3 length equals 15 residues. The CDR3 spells CASSEGGVSNQPQHF. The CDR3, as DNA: TGTGCCAGCAGCGAGGGGGGAGTTAGCAATCAGCCCCAGCATTTT.

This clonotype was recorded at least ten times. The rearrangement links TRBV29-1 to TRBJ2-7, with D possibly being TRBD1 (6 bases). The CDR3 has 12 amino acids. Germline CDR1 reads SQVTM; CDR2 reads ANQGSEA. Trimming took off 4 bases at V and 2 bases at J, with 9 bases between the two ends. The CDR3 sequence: CSVGTDTYEQYF. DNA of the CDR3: TGCAGCGTTGGGACAGATACCTACGAGCAGTACTTC.

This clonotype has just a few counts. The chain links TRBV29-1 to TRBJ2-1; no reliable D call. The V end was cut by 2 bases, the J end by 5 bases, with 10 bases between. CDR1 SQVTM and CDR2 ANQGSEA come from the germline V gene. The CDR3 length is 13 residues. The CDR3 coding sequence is TGCAGCGTTGAAACGACGATGAACAATGAGCAGTTCTTC. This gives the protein CSVETTMNNEQFF.

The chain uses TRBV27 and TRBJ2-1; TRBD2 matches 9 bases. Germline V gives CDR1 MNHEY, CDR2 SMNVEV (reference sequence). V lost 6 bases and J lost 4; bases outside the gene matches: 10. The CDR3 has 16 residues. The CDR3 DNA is TGTGCCAGCAGCACCACGACTAGCGGTATTTACAATGAGCAGTTCTTC. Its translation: CASSTTTSGIYNEQFF.

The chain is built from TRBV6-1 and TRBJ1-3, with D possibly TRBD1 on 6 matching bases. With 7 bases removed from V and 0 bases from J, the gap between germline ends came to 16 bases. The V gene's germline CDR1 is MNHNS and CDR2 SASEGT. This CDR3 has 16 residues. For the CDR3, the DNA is TGTGCCAGCACCCTAGGGGTGGGGGCCTCTGGAAACACCATATATTTT. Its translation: CASTLGVGASGNTIYF.

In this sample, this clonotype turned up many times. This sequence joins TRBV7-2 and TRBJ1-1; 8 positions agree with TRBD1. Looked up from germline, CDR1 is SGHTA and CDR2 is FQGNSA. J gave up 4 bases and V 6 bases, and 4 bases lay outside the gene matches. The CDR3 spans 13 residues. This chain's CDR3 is CASSSDRGTEAFF. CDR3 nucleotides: TGTGCCAGCAGTTCAGACAGGGGCACTGAAGCTTTCTTT.

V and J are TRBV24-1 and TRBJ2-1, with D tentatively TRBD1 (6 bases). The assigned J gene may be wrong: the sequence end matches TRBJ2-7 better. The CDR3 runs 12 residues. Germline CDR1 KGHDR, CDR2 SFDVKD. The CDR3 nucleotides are TGTGCCACCAGTGATGGGGACAATGAGCAGTACTTC. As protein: CATSDGDNEQYF.